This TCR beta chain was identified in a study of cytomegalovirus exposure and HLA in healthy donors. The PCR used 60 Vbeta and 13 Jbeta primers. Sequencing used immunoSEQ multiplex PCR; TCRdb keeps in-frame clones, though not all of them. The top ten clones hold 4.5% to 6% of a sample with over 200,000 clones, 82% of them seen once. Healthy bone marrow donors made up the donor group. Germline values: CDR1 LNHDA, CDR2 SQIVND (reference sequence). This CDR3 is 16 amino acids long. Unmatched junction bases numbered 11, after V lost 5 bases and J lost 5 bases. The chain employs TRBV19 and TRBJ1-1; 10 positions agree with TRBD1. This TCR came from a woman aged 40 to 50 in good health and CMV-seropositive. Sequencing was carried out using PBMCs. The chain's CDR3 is CASSSRPDRGGTEAFF. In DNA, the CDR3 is TGTGCCAGTAGTTCTCGACCGGACAGGGGGGGGACTGAAGCTTTCTTT.